This T cell receptor beta chain was captured by sequencing in a study of a mutant IDH1 vaccine in newly diagnosed glioma. After removal of 4 bases from V and 8 bases from J, the junction contained 9 bases not matched to a gene. Germline values: CDR1 SGHDN, CDR2 FVKESK. This CDR3 region has 15 residues. The sample's time point: baseline, week 1 (first vaccination visit). Noted treatment: pre-vaccination baseline after standard-of-care therapy. The repertoire was sequenced with immunoSEQ multiplex PCR; TCRdb's copy has only in-frame clones and lacks some. The profile covers about 66,000 clones, with approximately 86% appearing a single time and 2.9% taken by the ten largest.

The TCR sequence derives from a man younger than 40 with glioma. Sequencing used PBMCs, obtained from a glioma patient treated with radiotherapy, temozolomide or both. This rearrangement joins TRBV14 to TRBJ2-4; 9 nucleotides match TRBD1. CDR3 loop: CASSRRGTGSDIQYF. CDR3 in DNA: TGTGCCAGCAGCCGAAGGGGGACAGGGTCAGACATTCAGTACTTC.